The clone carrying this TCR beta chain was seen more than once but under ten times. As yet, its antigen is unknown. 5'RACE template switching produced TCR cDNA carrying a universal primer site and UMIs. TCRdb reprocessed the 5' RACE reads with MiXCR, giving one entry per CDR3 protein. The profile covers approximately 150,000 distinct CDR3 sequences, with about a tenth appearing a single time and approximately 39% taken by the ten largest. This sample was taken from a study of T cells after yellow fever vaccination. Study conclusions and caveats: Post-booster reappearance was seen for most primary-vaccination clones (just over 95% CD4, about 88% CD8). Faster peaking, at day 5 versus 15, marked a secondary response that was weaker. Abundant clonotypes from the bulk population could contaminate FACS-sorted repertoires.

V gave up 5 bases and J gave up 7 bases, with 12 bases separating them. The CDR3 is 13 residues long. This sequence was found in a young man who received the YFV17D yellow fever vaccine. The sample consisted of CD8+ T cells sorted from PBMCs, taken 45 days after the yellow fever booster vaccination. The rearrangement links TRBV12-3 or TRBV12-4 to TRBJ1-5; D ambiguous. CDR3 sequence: CASSPSFGQPQHF. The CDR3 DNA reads TGTGCCAGCAGTCCTTCCTTCGGGCAGCCCCAGCATTTT.